Shown below are 3 T cell receptor beta chains from a single sample sequenced in a study of blood T cell repertoires in COVID-19. Sequencing was performed with immunoSEQ multiplex PCR; in TCRdb, only in-frame clones are kept and a portion is missing. The table records about 320,000 clones, over 70% of them present only once. The sequencing sample was made of peripheral blood. The receptors were sampled from a woman between 45 and 65 years old with acute or convalescent COVID-19.

This CDR3 is CASSQERYEQYV. CDR3 DNA sequence: TGTGCCAGCAGCCAAGAGCGCTACGAGCAGTACGTC. This chain uses TRBV4-2 with TRBJ2-7; no definite D call. The V end was cut by 0 bases, the J end by 3 bases, with 3 bases between. Germline-derived CDR1 and CDR2 are LGHNA and YNFKEQ. CDR3 length equals 12 residues.

About this clone itself: Other nucleotide sequences in the sample specify the same CDR3. V usage is TRBV5-1 and J usage is TRBJ2-3; 9 positions match TRBD1. V gave up 4 bases and J gave up 5 bases; unmatched junction bases: 5. In germline, CDR1 is SGHRS, CDR2 YFSETQ. This CDR3 comprises 14 residues. The CDR3 loop is CASSPGQGRDTQYF. CDR3 nucleotide sequence: TGCGCCAGCAGCCCGGGACAGGGAAGAGATACGCAGTATTTT. Full variable domain (outside the CDR3, taken from reference TRBV5-1 and TRBJ2-3): KAGVTQTPRYLIKTRGQQVTLSCSPISGHRSVSWYQQTPGQGLQFLFEYFSETQRNKGNFPGRFSGRQFSNSRSEMNVSTLELGDSALYLCASSPGQGRDTQYFGPGTRLTVL.

This chain joins TRBV14 and TRBJ2-1; 9 bases line up with TRBD2. This CDR3 comprises 15 residues. V dropped 1 base and J dropped 9; count of bases not matched to a gene: 7. Germline V lookup: CDR1 SGHDN, CDR2 FVKESK. In DNA form, the CDR3 reads TGTGCCAGCAGCCAAGCGCGGGAGGGCCGACGTGAGCAGTTCTTC. It translates to CASSQAREGRREQFF. Using reference TRBV14 and TRBJ2-1 for the parts outside the CDR3, the full variable domain is EAGVTQFPSHSVIEKGQTVTLRCDPISGHDNLYWYRRVMGKEIKFLLHFVKESKQDESGMPNNRFLAERTGGTYSTLKVQPAELEDSGVYFCASSQAREGRREQFFGPGTRLTVL.